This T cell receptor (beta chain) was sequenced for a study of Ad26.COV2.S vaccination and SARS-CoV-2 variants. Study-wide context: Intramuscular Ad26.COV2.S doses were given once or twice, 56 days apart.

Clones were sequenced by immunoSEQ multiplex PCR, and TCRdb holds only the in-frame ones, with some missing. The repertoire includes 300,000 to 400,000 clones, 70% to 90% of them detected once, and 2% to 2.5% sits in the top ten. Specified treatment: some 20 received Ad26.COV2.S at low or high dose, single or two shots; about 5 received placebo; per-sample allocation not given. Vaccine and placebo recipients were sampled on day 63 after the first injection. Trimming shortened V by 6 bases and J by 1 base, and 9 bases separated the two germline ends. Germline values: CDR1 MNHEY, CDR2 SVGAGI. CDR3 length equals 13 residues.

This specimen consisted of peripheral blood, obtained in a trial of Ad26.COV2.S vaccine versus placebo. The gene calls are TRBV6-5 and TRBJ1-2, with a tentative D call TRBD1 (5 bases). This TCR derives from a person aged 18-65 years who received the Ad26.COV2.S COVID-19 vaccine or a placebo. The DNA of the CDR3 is TGTGCCAGCAGGGCGGGGCTTAACTATGGCTACACCTTC. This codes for CASRAGLNYGYTF.